This record covers a single T cell receptor (beta chain). This specimen belongs to a study of blood T cell repertoires in COVID-19. Germline V gene data show CDR1 as SGHNT and CDR2 as YYREEE (reference sequence). The CDR3 runs 15 residues. Trimming left V 4 bases short and J 5 bases short, with 15 bases between. Sequencing used immunoSEQ multiplex PCR; TCRdb keeps in-frame clones, though not all of them. The top ten clones hold 0.62% of a sample with roughly 200,000 clones, around 91% of them seen once. The TCR comes from a man aged 50 or older with acute or convalescent COVID-19. Material: peripheral blood. V usage is TRBV5-4 and J usage is TRBJ2-2; D is perhaps TRBD2 (6 bases). The CDR3 bases are TGTGCCAGCAGCCAAGCAATTGGGGGGACCGGGGAGCTGTTTTTT. Protein product: CASSQAIGGTGELFF.